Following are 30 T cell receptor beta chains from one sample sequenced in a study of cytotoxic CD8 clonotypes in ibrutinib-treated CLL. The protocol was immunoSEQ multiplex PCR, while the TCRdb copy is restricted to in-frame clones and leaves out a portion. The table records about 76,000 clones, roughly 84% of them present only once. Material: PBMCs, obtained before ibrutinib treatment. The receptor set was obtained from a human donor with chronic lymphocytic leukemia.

CDR3 residues: CASSSTGVTEAFF. DNA of the CDR3: TGTGCCAGCAGCAGTACAGGGGTCACTGAAGCTTTCTTT. The chain combines TRBV6-1 with TRBJ1-1, with 7 nucleotides matching TRBD1. Germline loops: CDR1 MNHNS, CDR2 SASEGT. This CDR3 region has 13 residues. V lost 6 bases, J lost 4 bases, and 5 bases stayed unmatched.

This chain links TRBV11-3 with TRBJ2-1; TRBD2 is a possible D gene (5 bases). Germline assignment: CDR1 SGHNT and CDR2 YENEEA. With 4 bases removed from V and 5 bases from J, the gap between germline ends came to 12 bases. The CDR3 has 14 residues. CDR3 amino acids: CASSSLPEDNEQFF. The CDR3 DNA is TGTGCCAGCAGCTCCCTTCCGGAGGACAATGAGCAGTTCTTC.

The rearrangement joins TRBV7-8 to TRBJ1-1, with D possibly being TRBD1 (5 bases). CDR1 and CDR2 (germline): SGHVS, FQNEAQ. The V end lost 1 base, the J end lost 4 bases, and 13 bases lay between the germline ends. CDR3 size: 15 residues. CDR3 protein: CASSLGTGIGTEAFF. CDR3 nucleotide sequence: TGTGCCAGCAGCTTAGGTACAGGAATAGGCACTGAAGCTTTCTTT.

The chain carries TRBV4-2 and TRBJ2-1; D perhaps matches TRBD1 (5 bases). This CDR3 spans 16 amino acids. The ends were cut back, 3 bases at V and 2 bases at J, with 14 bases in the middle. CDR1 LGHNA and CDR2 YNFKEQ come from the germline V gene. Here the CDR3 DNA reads TGTGCCAGCAGCCAGTACCAGGGTGGAACCTACAATGAGCAGTTCTTC. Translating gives CASSQYQGGTYNEQFF.

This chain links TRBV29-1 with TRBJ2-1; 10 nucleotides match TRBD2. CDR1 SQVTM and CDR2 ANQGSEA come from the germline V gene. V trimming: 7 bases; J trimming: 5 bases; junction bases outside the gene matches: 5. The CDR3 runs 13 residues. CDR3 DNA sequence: TGCAGCGCCGGACTAGCGGTGGACAATGAGCAGTTCTTC. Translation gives CSAGLAVDNEQFF.

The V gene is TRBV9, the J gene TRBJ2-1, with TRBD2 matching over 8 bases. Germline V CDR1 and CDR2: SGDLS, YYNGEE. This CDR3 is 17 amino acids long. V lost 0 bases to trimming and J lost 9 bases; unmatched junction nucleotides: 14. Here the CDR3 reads CASSVDEGVAGSGEQFF. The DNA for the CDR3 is TGTGCCAGCAGCGTAGACGAAGGGGTAGCGGGAAGCGGTGAGCAGTTCTTC.

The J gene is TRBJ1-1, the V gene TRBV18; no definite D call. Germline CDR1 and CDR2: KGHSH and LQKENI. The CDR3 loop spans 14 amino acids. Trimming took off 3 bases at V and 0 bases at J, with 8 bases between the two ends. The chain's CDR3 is CASSPRQMNTEAFF. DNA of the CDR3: TGTGCCAGCTCACCGCGGCAAATGAACACTGAAGCTTTCTTT.

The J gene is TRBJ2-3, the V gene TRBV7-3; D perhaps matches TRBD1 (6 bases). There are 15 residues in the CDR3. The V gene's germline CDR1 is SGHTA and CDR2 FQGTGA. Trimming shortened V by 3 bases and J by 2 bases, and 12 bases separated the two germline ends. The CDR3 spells CASSLDQGNTDTQYF. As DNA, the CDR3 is TGTGCCAGCAGCTTGGATCAGGGGAACACAGATACGCAGTATTTT.

The CDR3 sequence: CASSINRVVLYEQYF. CDR3 DNA sequence: TGTGCCAGCAGCATCAACAGGGTCGTTCTCTACGAGCAGTACTTC. The rearrangement uses TRBV6-5 and TRBJ2-7, with D possibly matching TRBD1 (6 bases). The V gene's germline CDR1 is MNHEY and CDR2 SVGAGI. CDR3 length: 15 residues. Trimming removed 6 bases from V and 3 bases from J, with 18 bases in between.

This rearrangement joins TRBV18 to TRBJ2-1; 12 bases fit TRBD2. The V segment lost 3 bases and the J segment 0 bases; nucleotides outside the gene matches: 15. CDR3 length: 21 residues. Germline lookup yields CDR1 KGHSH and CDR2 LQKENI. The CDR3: CASSPPIGTSGGMSSYNEQFF. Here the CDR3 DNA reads TGTGCCAGCTCACCCCCCATTGGAACTAGCGGGGGGATGAGCTCCTACAATGAGCAGTTCTTC.

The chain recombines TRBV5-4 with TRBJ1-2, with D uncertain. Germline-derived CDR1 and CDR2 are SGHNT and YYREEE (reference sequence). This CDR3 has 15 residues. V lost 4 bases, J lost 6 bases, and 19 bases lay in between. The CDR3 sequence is CASSRWSVQFNGYTF. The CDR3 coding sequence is TGTGCCAGCAGCCGCTGGTCGGTCCAATTTAATGGCTACACCTTC. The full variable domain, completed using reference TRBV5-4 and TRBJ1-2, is ETGVTQSPTHLIKTRGQQVTLRCSSQSGHNTVSWYQQALGQGPQFIFQYYREEENGRGNFPPRFSGLQFPNYSSELNVNALELDDSALYLCASSRWSVQFNGYTFGSGTRLTVV.

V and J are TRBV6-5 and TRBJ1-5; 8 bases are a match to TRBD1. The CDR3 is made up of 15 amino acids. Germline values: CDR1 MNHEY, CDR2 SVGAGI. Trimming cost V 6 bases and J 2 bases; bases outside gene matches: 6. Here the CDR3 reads CASRTGAMGNQPQHF. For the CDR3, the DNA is TGTGCCAGCAGGACAGGGGCGATGGGCAATCAGCCCCAGCATTTT.

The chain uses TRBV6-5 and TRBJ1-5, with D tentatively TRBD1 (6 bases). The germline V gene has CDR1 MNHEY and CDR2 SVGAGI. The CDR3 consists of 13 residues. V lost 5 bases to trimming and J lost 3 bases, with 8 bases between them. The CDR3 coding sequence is TGTGCCAGCAGTGGACAGACCAATCAGCCCCAGCATTTT. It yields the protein CASSGQTNQPQHF.

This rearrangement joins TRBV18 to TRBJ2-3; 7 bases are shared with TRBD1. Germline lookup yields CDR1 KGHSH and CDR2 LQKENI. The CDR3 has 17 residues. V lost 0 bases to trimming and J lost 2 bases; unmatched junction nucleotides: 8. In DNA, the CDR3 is TGTGCCAGCTCACCACCCGTCAGGGGGACCCCCACAGATACGCAGTATTTT. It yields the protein CASSPPVRGTPTDTQYF.

The CDR3 here is CASVGGREGRETQYF. CDR3 DNA: TGTGCCAGCGTGGGAGGCCGGGAGGGCCGGGAGACCCAGTACTTC. This rearrangement joins TRBV28 to TRBJ2-5; the match to TRBD2 covers 8 bases. There are 15 residues in the CDR3. The trim removed 8 bases at V and 5 bases at J, leaving 13 bases unmatched. CDR1 and CDR2 from the germline V gene are MDHEN and SYDVKM.

The CDR3 DNA reads TGTGCCAGCAGTTTACTGGGGACGTTTACCTCCGAGCAGTACTTC. Encoded protein: CASSLLGTFTSEQYF. The genes are TRBV27 and TRBJ2-7; D may be TRBD1 or TRBD2 (5 bases each). This CDR3 is built from 15 residues. V was clipped by 2 bases and J by 6 bases, with 17 bases between them. The germline CDR1 and CDR2 sequences are MNHEY and SMNVEV (reference sequence).

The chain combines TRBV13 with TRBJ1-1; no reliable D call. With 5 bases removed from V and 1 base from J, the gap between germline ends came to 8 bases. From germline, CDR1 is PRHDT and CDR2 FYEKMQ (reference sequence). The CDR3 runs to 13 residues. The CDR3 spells CASSATQNTEAFF. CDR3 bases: TGTGCCAGCAGCGCCACACAGAACACTGAAGCTTTCTTT.

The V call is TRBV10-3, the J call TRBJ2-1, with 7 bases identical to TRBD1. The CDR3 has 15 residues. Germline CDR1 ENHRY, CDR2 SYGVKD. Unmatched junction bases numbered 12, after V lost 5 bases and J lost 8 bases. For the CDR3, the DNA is TGTGCCATCAGTTCCCGGGACAGAGGCTCCGATGAGCAGTTCTTC. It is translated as CAISSRDRGSDEQFF.

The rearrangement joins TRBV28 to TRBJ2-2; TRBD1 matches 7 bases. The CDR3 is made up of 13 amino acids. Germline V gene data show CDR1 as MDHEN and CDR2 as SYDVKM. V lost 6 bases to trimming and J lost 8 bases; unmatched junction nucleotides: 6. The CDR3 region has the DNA TGTGCCAGCAGAAGGGACAGTCGTGGGGAGCTGTTTTTT. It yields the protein CASRRDSRGELFF. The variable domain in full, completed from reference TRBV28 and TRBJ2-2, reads DVKVTQSSRYLVKRTGEKVFLECVQDMDHENMFWYRQDPGLGLRLIYFSYDVKMKEKGDIPEGYSVSREKKERFSLILESASTNQTSMYLCASRRDSRGELFFGEGSRLTVL.

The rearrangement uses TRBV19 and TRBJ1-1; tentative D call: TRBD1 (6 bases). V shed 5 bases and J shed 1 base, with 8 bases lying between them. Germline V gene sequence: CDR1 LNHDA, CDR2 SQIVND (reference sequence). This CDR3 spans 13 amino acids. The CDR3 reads CASSPGQNTEAFF. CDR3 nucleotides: TGTGCCAGTAGTCCGGGACAGAACACTGAAGCTTTCTTT.

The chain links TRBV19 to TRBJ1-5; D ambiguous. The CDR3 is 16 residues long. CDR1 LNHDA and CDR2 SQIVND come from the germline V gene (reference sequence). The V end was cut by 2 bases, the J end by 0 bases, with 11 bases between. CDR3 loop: CASSIIGSNSNQPQHF. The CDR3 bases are TGTGCCAGTAGTATAATCGGCAGTAATAGCAATCAGCCCCAGCATTTT.

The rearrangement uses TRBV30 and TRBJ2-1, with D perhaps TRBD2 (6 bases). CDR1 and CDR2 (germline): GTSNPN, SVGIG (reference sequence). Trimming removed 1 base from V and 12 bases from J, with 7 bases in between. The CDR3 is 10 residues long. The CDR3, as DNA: TGTGCCTGGAGTGGGAGGGGGCAGTTCTTC. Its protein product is CAWSGRGQFF.

The CDR3 reads CASSVSGNQPQHF. As DNA, the CDR3 is TGTGCCAGCAGCGTATCAGGCAATCAGCCCCAGCATTTT. This rearrangement joins TRBV9 to TRBJ1-5; D is unclear. Germline V CDR1 and CDR2: SGDLS, YYNGEE. This CDR3 contains 13 residues. Deletions cut 1 base from V and 2 bases from J, with 4 bases between.

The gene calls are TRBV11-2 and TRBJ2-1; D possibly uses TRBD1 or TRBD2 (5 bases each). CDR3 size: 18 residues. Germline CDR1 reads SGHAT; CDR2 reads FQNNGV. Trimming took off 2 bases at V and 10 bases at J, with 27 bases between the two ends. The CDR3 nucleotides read TGTGCCAGCAGCTTACCATCCTCTATTTGGGGACGTAATGGGGAGCAGTTCTTC. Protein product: CASSLPSSIWGRNGEQFF.

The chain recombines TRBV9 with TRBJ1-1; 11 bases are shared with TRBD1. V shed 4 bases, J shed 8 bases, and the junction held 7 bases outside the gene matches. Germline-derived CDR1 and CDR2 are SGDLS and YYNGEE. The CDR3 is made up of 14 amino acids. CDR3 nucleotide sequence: TGTGCCAGCAGCACCGGGACAGGGGGACACGAAGCTTTCTTT. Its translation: CASSTGTGGHEAFF.

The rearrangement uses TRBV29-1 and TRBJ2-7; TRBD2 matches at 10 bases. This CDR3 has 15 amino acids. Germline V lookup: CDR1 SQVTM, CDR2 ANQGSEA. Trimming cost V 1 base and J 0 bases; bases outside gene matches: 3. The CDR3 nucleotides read TGCAGCGTTGAAGGGGTAGCGGGAGGCTCCTACGAGCAGTACTTC. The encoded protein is CSVEGVAGGSYEQYF.

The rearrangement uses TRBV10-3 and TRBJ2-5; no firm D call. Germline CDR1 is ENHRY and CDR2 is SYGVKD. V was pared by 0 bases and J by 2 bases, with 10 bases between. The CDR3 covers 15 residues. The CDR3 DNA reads TGTGCCATCAGTGAGTCGTACGGGCAGCAAGAGACCCAGTACTTC. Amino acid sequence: CAISESYGQQETQYF.

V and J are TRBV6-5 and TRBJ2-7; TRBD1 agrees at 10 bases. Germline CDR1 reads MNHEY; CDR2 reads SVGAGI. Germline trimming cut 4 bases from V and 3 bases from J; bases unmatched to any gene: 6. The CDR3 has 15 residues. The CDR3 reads CASSSGGDRGYEQYF. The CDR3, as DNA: TGTGCCAGCAGTTCCGGGGGGGACAGGGGCTACGAGCAGTACTTC.

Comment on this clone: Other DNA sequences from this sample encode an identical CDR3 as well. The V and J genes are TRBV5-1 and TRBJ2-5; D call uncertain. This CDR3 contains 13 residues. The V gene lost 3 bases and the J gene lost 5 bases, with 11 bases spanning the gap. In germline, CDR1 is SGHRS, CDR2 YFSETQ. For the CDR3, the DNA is TGCGCCAGCAGCTCGGTAGGTGGGGAGACCCAGTACTTC. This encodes CASSSVGGETQYF. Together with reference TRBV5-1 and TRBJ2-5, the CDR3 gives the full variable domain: KAGVTQTPRYLIKTRGQQVTLSCSPISGHRSVSWYQQTPGQGLQFLFEYFSETQRNKGNFPGRFSGRQFSNSRSEMNVSTLELGDSALYLCASSSVGGETQYFGPGTRLLVL.

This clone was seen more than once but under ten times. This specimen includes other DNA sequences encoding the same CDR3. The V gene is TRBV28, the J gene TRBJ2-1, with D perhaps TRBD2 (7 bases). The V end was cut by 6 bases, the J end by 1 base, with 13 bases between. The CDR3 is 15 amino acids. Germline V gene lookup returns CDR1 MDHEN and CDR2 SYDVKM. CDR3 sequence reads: CASSGLGGSYNEQFF. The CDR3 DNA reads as TGTGCCAGCAGCGGACTAGGGGGTTCCTACAATGAGCAGTTCTTC.